This T cell receptor beta chain was recovered during a study of cytomegalovirus exposure and HLA in healthy donors. Study-level information: Early released data had around 79 million unique TCRs, all coming from HLA-typed donors. Broader study findings: Later analysis reportedly placed an Asian-associated ancestry cluster below the roughly 700-donor mean in N-insertions. The classifier reportedly diagnosed cytomegalovirus status with high sensitivity and specificity.

The primer mix had 60 Vbeta and 13 Jbeta primers. Some clones are missing from TCRdb's copy, which holds only in-frame ones; the method was immunoSEQ multiplex PCR. The sample lists approximately 150,000 clones; about 69% were seen once. The V segment lost 5 bases and the J segment 4 bases; nucleotides outside the gene matches: 6. CDR1 is SGHTA and CDR2 is FQGTGA in the germline V gene. CDR3 size: 14 residues. In the case of this clone: Antigen specificity is unknown.

The chain joins TRBV7-3 to TRBJ2-5; TRBD1 matches 8 bases. The clonotype comes from a human donor in good health. Sequenced: PBMCs. The CDR3 DNA reads as TGTGCCAGCAGCCCAGGGGGCTCCGGAGAGACCCAGTACTTC. Translating gives CASSPGGSGETQYF.